The TCR beta chain described here comes from a study of cytomegalovirus exposure and HLA in healthy donors (TCRdb year 2017). With regard to the full study: According to an earlier analysis of 450 to 650 of the donors, about 170 million T cells yielded roughly 110 million unique TCR beta sequences and more than 250 Gb of sequence data. The later analysis used no new phenotypic data to find candidate immune exposures, relying instead on TCR beta sequences and their occurrence across donors. The study combined high-throughput TCR immunosequencing, statistical association of individual TCRs with disease status, and machine learning to predict cytomegalovirus infection status. An earlier analysis of fewer than 700 of the donors applied high-throughput TCR beta sequencing to assess whether each TCR beta V gene segment acted as functional or pseudogenic. Every discovery cohort repertoire had been produced on one sequencing platform. Donor age, sex, ethnicity and CMV serostatus were collected together with the repertoire data. Of the 300 to 500 genotyped donors, roughly 76% were placed in the genetic ancestry cluster associated with self-reported Caucasian donors. A later analysis re-examined previously published TCR beta repertoires from about 700 donors and added high-resolution HLA genotyping to investigate patterns of TCR occurrence. The T cell repertoires of 666 subjects were profiled by immunosequencing and related to cytomegalovirus serostatus. HLA typing covered class I and class II loci at four-digit resolution. A separate validation cohort of about 110 different subjects was used in addition to the approximately 640-subject first cohort. An early release that covered approximately 600 HLA-typed donors contained approximately 320 gigabases of sequencing data and 65 million to 100 million unique TCR sequences. The aim of the study was to test whether cataloging public T cell receptors could identify signatures of past pathogen exposure. The number of donors typed differed by locus, with roughly 629-640 for A, B, C, DRB1 and DQB1, around 560 for DQA1, 600 to 610 for DPA1, and some 450 for DPB1. Roughly 5 DR-DQ haplotypes were handled as single units for association and clustering, since linkage in the cohort was strong. A later genetic analysis used genome-wide SNP genotypes for about 65% of the 666 donors, treating that subset as a discovery cohort. Among over 350 genotyped donors of the cohort, an average of about 240,000 unique TCR beta nucleotide sequences were sequenced per donor, around a sixth of them non-productive.

Libraries were built with the immunoSEQ multiplex PCR assay. A mixture of 60 forward primers for TCR Vbeta segments and 13 reverse primers for TCR Jbeta segments was used in the multiplex PCR. The CDR3 region of rearranged TCR beta genes was amplified from genomic DNA by a multiplex PCR assay. Amplified TCR beta libraries were sequenced as 87-base-pair reads on the Illumina HiSeq System. Concerning the study's data processing: A later analysis counted approximately 84 million unique TCR beta chains across the 500 to 850 repertoires, and 10 million to 11 million of these chains were shared by at least two donors. A nearest-neighbor algorithm error-corrected the raw reads and collapsed the reads into unique sequences, merging closely related sequences to remove PCR and sequencing errors. Alignment of CDR3 sequences to IMGT reference sequences was used to assign V, D and J gene segments. For a sequence to be retained, a match of at least six nucleotides was required to both a V gene segment and a J gene segment. Rearrangements were called productive when the CDR3 lacked stop codons and stayed in frame with V and J; all others were non-productive. CDR3 was defined according to IMGT convention as the region running from the second conserved V-encoded cysteine to the conserved J-encoded phenylalanine. In an earlier analysis of around 600 of the donors, sequences lacking an unambiguous match to a single V gene segment were excluded. In an earlier analysis of several hundred of the donors, a V segment was called functional when productive rearrangements were above 56.7%, and segregating when the standard deviation between donors exceeded 5%. A statistical classification framework was built to diagnose cytomegalovirus status from the catalog of TCR beta chain sequences. In a later analysis, TCR nucleotide sequences were compared against IMGT/GENE-DB human TR gene sequences so that V and J genes could be assigned. A later analysis assigned CDR3 sequences and most-parsimonious VDJ recombination scenarios with the TCRdist pipeline. In a later analysis, each TCR beta chain was defined by its CDR3 amino acid sequence together with its V-gene family, and reads lacking a unique V-gene family were excluded. As a way to deal with suspected cross-contamination and a sequencing artifact, a later analysis dropped approximately 590 nucleotide sequences that were highly shared and had low generation probability. A later analysis calculated a clonal expansion index for each public chain from normalized within-repertoire ranks of inferred template counts. A later analysis computed generation probabilities with a VDJ recombination model fitted to out-of-frame rearrangements, and checked the results against IGoR. Hypergeometric tests were used in a later analysis to score TCR-TCR, TCR-HLA and TCR-CMV co-occurrence, with a repertoire-size bias correction applied to the TCR pairs. In a later analysis, false discovery rates were estimated by permuting HLA or CMV assignments 20 times. A later analysis grouped co-occurring TCRs with DBSCAN, adding TCRdist sequence similarity when clustering within HLA-allele-positive subsets. Repertoires with fewer than 30,000 or more than 120,000 public chains, plus five repertoires with anomalous nucleotide sharing, were excluded from co-occurrence clustering. The table was pulled from immuneACCESS by TCRdb, which kept in-frame rearrangements only. Such tables lose some clones; where checked, under half of the loss comes from unresolved V genes, and the rest has no known cause. V and J calls and clone size are given by that table; D and trimming were obtained from the DNA. This sample is represented by roughly 97,000 clones; over 9% of them were singletons. The top ten clones comprise under 6% of the sample.

Study-wide conclusions, independent of this receptor: The only immune exposure information available for the cohort was CMV serostatus. Three of the identified cytomegalovirus-associated TCR beta chains were confirmed in vitro to be specific for cytomegalovirus antigens. The study gave a list of under 200 TCR beta chains associated with cytomegalovirus. A cluster of highly shared sequence variants was judged likely to be a technical artifact of the sequencing pipeline. In this cohort, only TCR beta chains were sequenced, and detectable features were limited by the absence of alpha or paired-chain data. Strong co-occurrence of HLA alleles, especially DR and DQ, made assigning TCR associations to individual alleles difficult. In a later analysis, over 15,000 TCR beta sequences were associated with specific HLA alleles at a false discovery rate of 0.05. A later analysis found that TCR association rates varied across HLA loci, with DRB1 alleles showing the most associated TCRs and HLA-C alleles the fewest. The classifier was reported to diagnose cytomegalovirus status with high specificity and sensitivity in both the original cohort and the validation cohort. Because HLA typing was missing for some donors at each locus, association tests included only the typed subset. A further reported finding was that TCR beta sequences accurately predicted the HLA-A and HLA-B alleles for most subjects in the first cohort. The 87-base-pair reads could not distinguish some IMGT-functional V segments, including TRBV6-2 and TRBV6-3, so those segments were excluded. Sequencing depth was assumed to be roughly uniform across donors in the presence/absence analyses, though that assumption may not hold. An association between a missense DCLRE1C variant and V-gene and J-gene trimming of TCR beta chains was found in a later genetic analysis and replicated in an independent cohort. Several of the top co-occurrence clusters appeared to be linked to parvovirus B19, influenza, CMV and Epstein-Barr virus, according to a later analysis. Correlated functional status among segregating V segments might be attributable to linkage disequilibrium, but an unknown experimental factor could not be ruled out. A later analysis found that HLA-associated TCR beta chains were more clonally expanded and had lower generation probabilities than equally common non-associated chains. The earlier analysis of 587 of the donors excluded approximately 15 rarely observed V segments, including chromosome 9 orphons, because counts were too low. According to the authors, the approach could potentially be generalized to other disease states and immunological phenotypes. Most TCR sequences were observed very rarely across donors, whereas some public TCRs were present in many individuals. In an earlier analysis of under 600 of the donors, most TCR beta V segments were observed in productive rearrangements about 90% or about 30% of the time, broadly matching IMGT annotations. Most CMV-associated TCR beta chains appeared to be HLA-restricted in a later analysis, and the HLA associations seemed to be driven largely by CMV exposure. In a later genetic analysis, fewer N-insertions in productive TCRs were reported among donors in an Asian-associated ancestry cluster than the 666-donor mean.

The cohort was made up of about 610 healthy bone marrow donors. Cohort members were all nominally healthy when sampled, although unrecorded immune exposures were likely present. The donor tested CMV seropositive, placing the donor among the 250 to 350 seropositive members of the cohort. Each donor provided a peripheral blood sample, and peripheral blood mononuclear cells were used for TCR beta sequencing. Genomic DNA was extracted from the blood cell samples with the Qiagen DNeasy Blood Extraction Kit. From the cysteine through the phenylalanine, the CDR3 covers 13 amino acids. The entry retains the CDR3 DNA only, 39 bases that are in frame from base 1. Relative to germline, V is missing 2 bases and J is missing 6 bases, with 4 bases of the junction outside any gene match. The germline V gene specifies SGHTS as CDR1 and YDEGEE as CDR2. Notes on this clone: What this receptor recognizes is not known. Base qualities are not recorded, but no much larger clone differs from it by a single base.

The sequence derives from a man aged 40-49 years in good health and CMV-seropositive. The chain uses TRBV5-8 and TRBJ1-1, with 7 junctional bases fitting TRBD1. The sequencing sample was made of PBMCs. The sequenced DNA is TGTGCCAGCAGCTTTACAGGGGCTGCTGAAGCTTTCTTT. It specifies CASSFTGAAEAFF.